This T cell receptor (beta chain) appears in the sequencing data of a study of blood T cell repertoires in COVID-19 (dated by TCRdb to the early 2020s). With regard to the full study: Collaborator samples came from the United States, Italy and Spain and covered acute and convalescent phases of COVID-19. The prospective study material was composed of cDNA or gDNA derived from T cells, B-cell-depleted T cells, or PBMCs. The dataset comprised deeply sampled blood TCRbeta repertoires from subjects exposed to, actively infected with, or recovered from COVID-19. The samples were drawn from two sources: the first 160 participants of the ongoing ImmuneRACE study, and 1,254 subjects contributed by 6 global collaborators. The repertoires were released in a freely available public database intended as a resource for research on the immune response to SARS-CoV-2. The sample metadata nearly always contained a de-identified subject ID, COVID-19 status, age in years and sex. Where HLA class I and class II types were available, the types were taken from metadata supplied by the sample provider, not from assay-based typing. Broader findings and caveats from the paper: The quantity of clinical and demographic metadata differed by source and by participant and was supplied without curation.

The immunoSEQ Assay, a bias-controlled multiplex PCR, was used to amplify TCRbeta CDR3 regions from genomic DNA. In the original analysis: The number of nucleated cells in each sample was estimated by amplification of reference gene primers within the assay. Sequence reads were collapsed and filtered to measure the absolute abundance of every unique TCRbeta CDR3 rearrangement. For each sample, productive Simpson clonality was calculated as the square root of Simpson's diversity index over productive rearrangements. TCRdb's version of the immuneACCESS table is confined to in-frame rearrangements and falls short of the full clone set. An unresolved V gene accounts for under half of the shortfall where checked; the remainder is of unknown origin. That table supplies the V and J calls and clone size; D and trimming were determined from the DNA. The sample includes some 280,000 clones, with 70% to 90% observed a single time. The ten most abundant clones make up under 15% of the sample.

Of note for this clone: Its antigen is still unknown. No per-base quality is available; no much larger clone lies one base away.

V and J are truncated by 10 bases and 4 bases respectively, leaving an intervening sequence of 10 bases. Taken from cysteine to phenylalanine, the CDR3 has 11 residues. CDR3 DNA is the only sequence kept; it has 33 bases, read in frame from the first base. The CDR1 and CDR2 encoded by the germline V gene are MNHEY and SVGAGI. Each collaborating institution followed its own protocols to collect whole blood in K2EDTA tubes. For TCRbeta analysis, collaborators shipped samples in one of three forms: frozen whole blood, isolated PBMCs, or DNA extracted from either of those sample types. The rearrangement joined TRBV6-5 to TRBJ1-1, with no confident D gene call. The sequencing input was peripheral blood. The origin of this receptor is a woman aged 55-69 years with acute or convalescent COVID-19. The CDR3 protein sequence reads: CATTAGTEAFF. Read as DNA, the sequence is TGTGCCACCACCGCGGGCACTGAAGCTTTCTTT.